This is a list of T cell receptor beta chains from one sample in a study of blood T cells in healthy people across ages. MiXCR was run by TCRdb on the 5' RACE reads, yielding one entry per CDR3 protein. In the table there are over a million distinct CDR3 sequences, around 43% of which are singletons. What was sequenced was blood. These receptors originate from a woman aged 55-75 years in good health. Both conserved end residues are part of each CDR3. A D gene is named only where the DNA matches it firmly. The size field is filled for only some rows; it gives once, few, many or a size class.

V gene	D gene	clone size	J gene	CDR3 DNA	CDR3 protein
TRBV7-2	TRBD2	-	TRBJ2-7	TGTGCCAGCAGCCCCAGGACTAGCGGGAGTCTCGGGTCCTACGAGCAGTACTTC	CASSPRTSGSLGSYEQYF
TRBV29-1	-	-	TRBJ1-4	TGCAGCGTTGGAGATTATGGAAAACTGTTTTTT	CSVGDYGKLFF
TRBV7-2	-	few	TRBJ2-6	TGTGCCAGCAGCTTAATTTCGGGCACGTTGGCTGGGGCCAACGTCCTGACTTTC	CASSLISGTLAGANVLTF
TRBV12-3/TRBV12-4	-	-	TRBJ2-3	TGTGCCAGCAGCGGCCAGGTCTCTCGCACAGATACGCAGTATTTT	CASSGQVSRTDTQYF
TRBV29-1	-	few	TRBJ2-7	TGCAGCGTTGGCACAGGAGTTTCCTACGAGCAGTACTTC	CSVGTGVSYEQYF
TRBV19	TRBD2	few	TRBJ2-1	TGTGCCAGTAGTATATCTAGCGGGACCGGGGGTACGTACAATGAGCAGTTCTTC	CASSISSGTGGTYNEQFF
TRBV5-1	-	-	TRBJ2-1	TGCGCCAGCAGCTCTACCCCCGGGACACCAGGGTACAATGAGCAGTTCTTC	CASSSTPGTPGYNEQFF
TRBV9	TRBD2	-	TRBJ2-7	TGTGCCAGCAGCGTCGGGACTAGATCATACGAGCAGTACTTC	CASSVGTRSYEQYF
TRBV10-3	TRBD1	-	TRBJ2-5	TGTGCCACCAGTCAGGGGGCCGGACAAGAGACCCAGTACTTC	CATSQGAGQETQYF
TRBV29-1	-	many	TRBJ2-5	TGCAGCGCGTCGAGGACAGACAAAGAGACCCAGTACTTC	CSASRTDKETQYF
TRBV28	-	few	TRBJ2-6	TGTGCCAGCAAACGGCTCTCTGGGGCCAACGTCCTGACTTTC	CASKRLSGANVLTF
TRBV24-1	-	-	TRBJ2-3	TGTGCCACCAGTACAGGGAGCACAGATACGCAGTATTTT	CATSTGSTDTQYF
TRBV25-1	-	-	TRBJ2-3	TGTGCCAGCAGTGACCCCAGAGAGGCCACAGATACGCAGTATTTT	CASSDPREATDTQYF
TRBV10-2	-	once	TRBJ2-3	TGCGCCAGTCAGGGGGAGGGCGGCACAGATACGCAGTATTTT	CASQGEGGTDTQYF
TRBV29-1	TRBD1	few	TRBJ2-1	TGCAGCGAGAGGGACAGGGGGGATGAGCAGTTCTTC	CSERDRGDEQFF
TRBV28	TRBD1	-	TRBJ2-7	TGTGCCAGCAGTGTATGGGACAGGGCCTACGAGCAGTACTTC	CASSVWDRAYEQYF
TRBV3-1	-	-	TRBJ1-2	TGTGCCAGCAGCCGTCCCCCGGGGGGCGGCGGCTACACCTTC	CASSRPPGGGGYTF
TRBV20-1	-	-	TRBJ2-5	TGCAGTGCCATCAACAACTATCAAGAGACCCAGTACTTC	CSAINNYQETQYF
TRBV5-1	-	-	TRBJ1-2	TGCGCCAGCAGCCCATCCACCCCAGGGCCGGGGGTAAACTATGGCTACACCTTC	CASSPSTPGPGVNYGYTF
TRBV10-3	TRBD2	-	TRBJ2-4	TGTGCCGGCGGGAGTGGGAGGGAAAACATTCAGTACTTC	CAGGSGRENIQYF
TRBV6-2/TRBV6-3	TRBD2	few	TRBJ2-7	TGTGCCAGCAGTTACGTCCAGGGACTAGCGGGATATGAGCAGTACTTC	CASSYVQGLAGYEQYF
TRBV20-1	TRBD1	-	TRBJ2-1	TGCAGTGCTACCCGGGACAGGGGCTCCTGCAATGAGCAGTTCTTC	CSATRDRGSCNEQFF
TRBV6-1	TRBD2	once	TRBJ2-5	TGTGCCAGCAGCCTAACTAGCGGGAGGACGGGGAATGAGCAGTACTTC	CASSLTSGRTGNEQYF
TRBV29-1	TRBD1	few	TRBJ2-7	TGCAGCGTTGTACAGGACAGGGCACTCCGTGGGCAGTACTTC	CSVVQDRALRGQYF
TRBV4-2	TRBD1	many	TRBJ1-1	TGTGCCAGCAGCCAAGGTCTGGGACAGGGGACTGAAGCTTTCTTT	CASSQGLGQGTEAFF
TRBV20-1	-	-	TRBJ2-7	TGCAGTGCTAGCGGACGAGCGGGCCACTACGAGCAGTACTTC	CSASGRAGHYEQYF
TRBV10-3	-	-	TRBJ1-2	TGTGCCATCAGTGTTGATCGCGACGCGACAGGAGACCTCTATGGCTACACCTTC	CAISVDRDATGDLYGYTF
TRBV15	TRBD2	-	TRBJ2-1	TGTGCCACCAGCTCCCATAGCGGGGGGGGTCTTAATGAGCAGTTCTTC	CATSSHSGGGLNEQFF
TRBV28	TRBD1	few	TRBJ2-3	TGTGCCAGCAGTTCCTCAGGGGGCGAGACAGATACGCAGTATTTT	CASSSSGGETDTQYF
TRBV2	TRBD2	few	TRBJ2-1	TGTGCCAGCAGTGAGACTTGGGGCGGGGGTGAGCAGTTCTTC	CASSETWGGGEQFF
TRBV20-1	TRBD1	-	TRBJ1-2	TGCAGTGCGATAGGACAGGGCGGCTATGGCTACACCTTC	CSAIGQGGYGYTF
TRBV20-1	TRBD2	-	TRBJ2-7	TGCAGTGCTAGAGGGACTAGCGGGAGGGAGGACTACGAGCAGTACTTC	CSARGTSGREDYEQYF
TRBV2	-	few	TRBJ2-5	TGTGCCAGCAGATTGGGACGGTTCGACGAGACCCAGTACTTC	CASRLGRFDETQYF
TRBV7-9	-	many	TRBJ1-2	TGTGCCAGCAGCGGGTCAGATTATGGCTACACCTTC	CASSGSDYGYTF
TRBV15	-	-	TRBJ1-1	TGTGCCACCAGCAGAGATTTGCAGGGGACTGAAGCTTTCTTT	CATSRDLQGTEAFF
TRBV15	-	few	TRBJ2-3	TGTGCCACCAGCAGAGCGATCCGACAGCCGGGCACAGATACGCAGTATTTT	CATSRAIRQPGTDTQYF
TRBV5-1	-	-	TRBJ2-7	TGCGCCAGCAGCTCGGACCTACACTCCTACGAGCAGTACTTC	CASSSDLHSYEQYF
TRBV9	-	few	TRBJ1-5	TGTGCCAGCAGCGTAGTGCAGGGATGGGGCCAGCCCCAGCATTTT	CASSVVQGWGQPQHF
TRBV11-2	TRBD1	-	TRBJ2-1	TGTGCCAGCAGCATCCAACAGGGGGCTTATAGAAATGAGCAGTTCTTC	CASSIQQGAYRNEQFF
TRBV5-1	-	-	TRBJ2-7	TGCGCCAGCAGCGGAGCTCTCAATGAGCAGTACTTC	CASSGALNEQYF
TRBV2	-	few	TRBJ2-1	TGTGCCAGCAACGGGGTCACAAGGAGTAATGAGCAGTTCTTC	CASNGVTRSNEQFF
TRBV4-1	TRBD2	many	TRBJ2-7	TGCGCCAGCAGCCAAGAGACTAGCGGGAGCGAGATCCGACGCCGCGAGCAGTACTTC	CASSQETSGSEIRRREQYF